This T cell receptor (beta chain) derives from a study of beta chain features in type 1 diabetes. General study points: Any HLA effect on TCRB rearrangement was left unresolved by small sub-analyses. In all four CD4+ subsets, TCRB CDR3 length was significantly, moderately reduced in type 1 diabetes.

Naive, central memory, regulatory and stem cell-like memory cells within the CD4+ compartment were sorted using CD45RO/CCR7/CD25/CD127/CD95/CD27. Notes on this clone: Its target is not known.

Sequencing targeted expressed TCRB transcripts, as all isolated RNA had been reverse transcribed. Assay: immunoSEQ multiplex PCR; the TCRdb copy retains only in-frame clones and omits some. The table includes about 42,000 clones, about half detected once. The V and J ends lost 3 bases and 2 bases, in that order; junction bases with no gene match: 10. This CDR3 region has 17 residues. CDR1 is KGHSH, CDR2 LQKENI, per germline. The chain has TRBV18 and TRBJ2-5, with TRBD1 matching 9 bases. The specimen sequenced was stem cell memory CD4+ T cells from blood. The source is a woman in her 30s in good health. The CDR3, as DNA: TGTGCCAGCTCACCGGCTACAGGGGGCGGTAGGCAAGAGACCCAGTACTTC. Its translation is CASSPATGGGRQETQYF.